Sequencing of this T cell receptor beta chain was carried out in a study of shared clonotypes between healthy human individuals. Whole-study context: Three plates were used per donor for CD4 naive, three for CD4 memory, two for CD8 naive and one for CD8 memory.

Regarding this clone: Its antigen is currently unknown.

The CDR3 contains 13 residues. Trimming left V 4 bases short and J 6 bases short, with 11 bases between. The germline V gene has CDR1 SGDLS and CDR2 YYNGEE. Nashville, Tennessee was home to all donors, who were Caucasian adults. Overall study results and limits: Represented genetic and exposure-history diversity was restricted by having few donors.

Sorted-subset replicate PCRs used about 180 ng DNA, 30,000 or so T cell genomes. Assay used: immunoSEQ multiplex PCR; TCRdb lists only in-frame clones, some missing. The sample lists about 2.3 million clones, 90% to 95% seen once, with about 0.39% in the top ten. The source is a man in his late teens or twenties in good health. Some clones in this sample may be carry-over from other donors' samples. The chain uses TRBV9 and TRBJ1-3; D is possibly TRBD1 (6 bases). Specimen: naive CD4+ T cells from PBMCs. Stated subset: CD45RA+ positively selected. CDR3 protein: CASSFPGANTIYF. The CDR3 region has the DNA TGTGCCAGCAGCTTCCCGGGGGCAAACACCATATATTTT. The entire variable domain, with the rest obtained from reference TRBV9 and TRBJ1-3, is as follows: DSGVTQTPKHLITATGQRVTLRCSPRSGDLSVYWYQQSLDQGLQFLIQYYNGEERAKGNILERFSAQQFPDLHSELNLSSLELGDSALYFCASSFPGANTIYFGEGSWLTVV.